This T cell receptor beta chain comes out of a study of CD8+ T cells in alopecia areata. General study results and limits: Scalp and blood retained many expanded lesional clones during tofacitinib.

As for this clone: Antigen: not known.

The treatment denotes: oral pan-JAK inhibitor, 5-10 mg twice daily. Reverse transcribed after extraction, RNA yielded cDNA as the sequencing template. The assay was immunoSEQ multiplex PCR, and TCRdb's table has in-frame clones only and misses some. This table holds 150,000 to 200,000 clones, approximately 67% found once. The material sequenced was CD4+ T cells sorted from blood, taken at roughly week 49, from a patient treated with tofacitinib. The TCR was taken from a human donor with alopecia areata.

As DNA, the CDR3 is TGTGCCAGCGGACAGGGCCAGCCCCAGCATTTT. This translates into CASGQGQPQHF. The chain recombines TRBV10-3 with TRBJ1-5; 8 nucleotides match TRBD1. V trimming: 10 bases; J trimming: 7 bases; junction bases outside the gene matches: 3. Germline-derived CDR1 and CDR2 are ENHRY and SYGVKD. The CDR3 length is 11 residues.